Below are 4 T cell receptor beta chains sequenced from a single sample in a study of cytomegalovirus exposure and HLA in healthy donors (dated by TCRdb to 2016 to 2017). The library was made by the immunoSEQ multiplex PCR assay. The multiplex PCR relied on a mix of 60 forward primers for TCR Vbeta segments and 13 reverse primers for TCR Jbeta segments. Drawn from immuneACCESS, this table holds only the in-frame rearrangements with V and J called that TCRdb kept. Clones are partly lost; checked studies trace under half to an unresolved V gene and leave the rest unexplained. The sample yields about 75,000 clones; approximately 82% were counted once. The top ten hold approximately 17% of the sample. The sequenced sample was PBMCs. These receptors all stem from a man between 65 and 79 years old in good health and CMV-seropositive.

The chain links TRBV30 to TRBJ1-6, with TRBD1 as a possible D gene (6 bases). V lost 2 bases and J lost 10, with 9 bases in between. The CDR3 has 12 amino acids. Germline V gene lookup returns CDR1 GTSNPN and CDR2 SVGIG (reference sequence). The CDR3 sequence: CAWSLGGSPLHF. CDR3 nucleotide sequence: TGTGCCTGGAGTCTTGGGGGCTCACCCCTCCACTTT. Supplemented by reference TRBV30 and TRBJ1-6, the full variable domain reads SQTIHQWPATLVQPVGSPLSLECTVEGTSNPNLYWYRQAAGRGLQLLFYSVGIGQISSEVPQNLSASRPQDRQFILSSKKLLLSDSGFYLCAWSLGGSPLHFGNGTRLTVT.

The rearrangement links TRBV5-1 to TRBJ2-7; 8 bases are a match to TRBD2. The CDR3 has 14 amino acids. Trimming at V came to 1 base and at J to 6 bases, leaving 6 bases not matched to a gene. From germline, CDR1 is SGHRS and CDR2 YFSETQ. This CDR3 reads CASSLQLADREQYF. In nucleotides, the CDR3 is TGCGCCAGCAGCTTGCAACTAGCGGACCGCGAGCAGTACTTC.

This chain uses TRBV6-5 with TRBJ1-1; D uncertain. Germline V gene sequence: CDR1 MNHEY, CDR2 SVGAGI. V dropped 6 bases and J dropped 4 bases, with 9 bases sitting between them. This CDR3 is built from 12 residues. The CDR3 protein is CASREPGTEAFF. CDR3 DNA sequence: TGTGCCAGCAGGGAGCCGGGCACTGAAGCTTTCTTT.

This chain connects TRBV6-5 to TRBJ2-1; 10 positions agree with TRBD1. Trimming took 0 bases from V and 7 from J; bases not matched to a gene: 3. The germline gives CDR1 MNHEY, CDR2 SVGAGI. There are 15 residues in the CDR3. CDR3 in DNA: TGTGCCAGCAGTTACTCGGGGACAGGGGCGAATGAGCAGTTCTTC. As protein: CASSYSGTGANEQFF.